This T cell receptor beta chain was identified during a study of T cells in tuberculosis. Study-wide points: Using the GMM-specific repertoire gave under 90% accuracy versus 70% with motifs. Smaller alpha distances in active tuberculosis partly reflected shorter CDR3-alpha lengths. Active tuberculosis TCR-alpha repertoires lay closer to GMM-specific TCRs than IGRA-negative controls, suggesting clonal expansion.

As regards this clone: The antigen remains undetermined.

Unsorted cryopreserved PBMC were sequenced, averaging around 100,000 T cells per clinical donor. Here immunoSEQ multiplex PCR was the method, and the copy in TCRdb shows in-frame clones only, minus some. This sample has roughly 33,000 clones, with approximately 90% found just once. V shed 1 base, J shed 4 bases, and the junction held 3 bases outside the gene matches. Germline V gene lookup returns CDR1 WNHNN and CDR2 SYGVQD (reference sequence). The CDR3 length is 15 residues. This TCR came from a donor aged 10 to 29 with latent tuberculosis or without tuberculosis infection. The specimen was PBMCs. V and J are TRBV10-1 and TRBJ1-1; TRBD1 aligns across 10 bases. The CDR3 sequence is CASSEYGQGGTEAFF. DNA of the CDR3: TGCGCCAGCAGTGAGTATGGACAGGGGGGCACTGAAGCTTTCTTT.